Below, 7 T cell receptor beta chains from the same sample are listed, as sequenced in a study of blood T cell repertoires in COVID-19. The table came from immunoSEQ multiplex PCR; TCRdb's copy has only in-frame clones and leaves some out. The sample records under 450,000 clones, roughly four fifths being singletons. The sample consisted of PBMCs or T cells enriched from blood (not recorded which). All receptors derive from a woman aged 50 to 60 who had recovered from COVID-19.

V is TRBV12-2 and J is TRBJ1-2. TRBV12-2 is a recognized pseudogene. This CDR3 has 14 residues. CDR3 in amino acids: CASRLVPYYIGYTF. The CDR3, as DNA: TGTGCAAGTCGCTTAGTACCGTACTACATTGGCTACACCTTC.

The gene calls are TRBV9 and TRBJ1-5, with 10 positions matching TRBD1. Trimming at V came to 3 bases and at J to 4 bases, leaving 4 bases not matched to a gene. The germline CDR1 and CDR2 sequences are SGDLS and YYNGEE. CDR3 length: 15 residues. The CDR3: CASSAGQGGNQPQHF. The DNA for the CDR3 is TGTGCCAGCAGCGCCGGACAGGGGGGGAATCAGCCCCAGCATTTT.

The CDR3 nucleotides are TGTGCCAGCAGTTACTCCTGGGCACAGGGGGGATCCTACGAGCAGTACTTC. It translates to CASSYSWAQGGSYEQYF. The chain is built from TRBV6-2 or TRBV6-3 and TRBJ2-7; 8 positions agree with TRBD1. The CDR3 loop spans 17 amino acids. V gave up 0 bases and J gave up 1 base; unmatched junction bases: 8. Germline V gives CDR1 MNHEY, CDR2 SVGEGT.

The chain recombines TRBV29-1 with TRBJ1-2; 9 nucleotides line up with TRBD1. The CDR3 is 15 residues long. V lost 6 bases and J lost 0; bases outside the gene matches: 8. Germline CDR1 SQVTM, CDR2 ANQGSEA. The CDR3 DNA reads TGCAGCGTCCCAACAGGGGGCACTACTAACTATGGCTACACCTTC. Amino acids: CSVPTGGTTNYGYTF. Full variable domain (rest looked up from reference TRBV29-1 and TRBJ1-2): SAVISQKPSRDICQRGTSLTIQCQVDSQVTMMFWYRQQPGQSLTLIATANQGSEATYESGFVIDKFPISRPNLTFSTLTVSNMSPEDSSIYLCSVPTGGTTNYGYTFGSGTRLTVV.

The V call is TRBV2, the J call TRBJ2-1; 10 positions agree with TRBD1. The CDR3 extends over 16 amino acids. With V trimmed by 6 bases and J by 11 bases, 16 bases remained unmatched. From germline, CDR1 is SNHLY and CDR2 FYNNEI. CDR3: CASRPRQGAYTMKQFF. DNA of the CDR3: TGTGCCAGCAGGCCCAGACAGGGGGCATATACAATGAAGCAGTTCTTC. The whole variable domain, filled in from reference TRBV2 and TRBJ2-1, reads EPEVTQTPSHQVTQMGQEVILRCVPISNHLYFYWYRQILGQKVEFLVSFYNNEISEKSEIFDDQFSVERPDGSNFTLKIRSTKLEDSAMYFCASRPRQGAYTMKQFFGPGTRLTVL.

CDR3 loop: CASSLVLWTGLDLDGYTF. CDR3 in DNA: TGTGCCAGCAGCTTAGTCCTTTGGACCGGACTGGACTTGGATGGCTACACCTTC. The rearrangement uses TRBV7-9 and TRBJ1-2; D gene unclear. V was pared by 1 base and J by 6 bases, with 24 bases between. CDR1 and CDR2 from the germline V gene are SEHNR and FQNEAQ (reference sequence). CDR3 length: 18 residues.

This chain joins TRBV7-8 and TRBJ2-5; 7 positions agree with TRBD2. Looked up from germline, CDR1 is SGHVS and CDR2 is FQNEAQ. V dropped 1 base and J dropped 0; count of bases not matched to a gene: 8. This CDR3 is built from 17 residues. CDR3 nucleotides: TGTGCCAGCAGCTTAGGGAGGGGACTATTTTACCAAGAGACCCAGTACTTC. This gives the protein CASSLGRGLFYQETQYF.